The 21 T cell receptor beta chains below all came from one sample that was sequenced in a study of patients and donors after allogeneic stem cell transplantation. TCRdb processed the RT-PCR reads anew with MiXCR; each CDR3 protein has one entry. The sample lists 900,000 to 1,000,000 distinct CDR3 sequences; roughly 18% were seen once. Sequencing used blood, either unsorted or a sorted T cell fraction (not recorded which). The receptors derive from a human donor who was either an allogeneic HSCT recipient or a stem cell or donor lymphocyte infusion donor (not recorded which). It is not recorded whose cells these are; they may come from a transplant donor.

The gene calls are TRBV12-3 or TRBV12-4 and TRBJ2-1; unclear D gene. V was pared by 6 bases and J by 2 bases, with 20 bases between. The CDR3 sequence is 17 residues long. The CDR3 DNA reads TGTGCCAGCAGCCTCGGTCGTGGAACTCGCCCCTACAATGAGCAGTTCTTC. It specifies CASSLGRGTRPYNEQFF.

This clonotype was picked up a small number of times. V and J are TRBV24-1 and TRBJ1-2; perhaps TRBD1 as D (6 bases). V lost 5 bases, J lost 7 bases, and 10 bases lay in between. Germline lookup yields CDR1 KGHDR and CDR2 SFDVKD. This CDR3 comprises 12 residues. CDR3 amino acids: CATSVSGVGYTF. DNA of the CDR3: TGTGCCACCAGTGTTTCAGGGGTTGGCTACACCTTC.

This clonotype was detected only a few times. The chain links TRBV20-1 to TRBJ2-1; 9 nucleotides align to TRBD2. In germline, CDR1 is DFQATT, CDR2 SNEGSKA (reference sequence). The trim removed 4 bases at V and 4 bases at J, leaving 11 bases unmatched. CDR3 length: 16 amino acids. DNA of the CDR3: TGCAGTGCTAACAGGCTAGCGGGAAAAAGATACAATGAGCAGTTCTTC. Protein: CSANRLAGKRYNEQFF.

On this clonotype itself: A much larger clone lies one base from this, so it may be a read error. The V and J genes are TRBV4-2 and TRBJ1-2; 8 bases match TRBD1. V lost 4 bases to trimming and J lost 2 bases; unmatched junction nucleotides: 3. This CDR3 is built from 14 residues. CDR1 LGHNA and CDR2 YNFKEQ come from the germline V gene. CDR3 loop: CASSRGQVNYGYTF. CDR3 coding DNA: TGTGCCAGCAGCCGGGGACAGGTGAACTATGGCTACACCTTC.

The V and J genes are TRBV15 and TRBJ2-3; D not resolved. Germline V gene sequence: CDR1 LNHNV, CDR2 YYDKDF (reference sequence). The CDR3 spans 13 residues. Trimming removed 1 base from V and 0 bases from J, with 2 bases in between. In nucleotides, the CDR3 is TGTGCCACCAGCAGAGGAAGCACAGATACGCAGTATTTT. Protein: CATSRGSTDTQYF.

The table lists this clonotype with a few counts. The gene calls are TRBV7-2 and TRBJ2-3; D call uncertain. Germline CDR1 and CDR2: SGHTA and FQGNSA. The V end lost 1 base, the J end lost 5 bases, and 10 bases lay between the germline ends. The CDR3 is 14 residues long. The DNA of the CDR3 is TGTGCCAGCAGCTTAGGAATCGGTTTAGATACGCAGTATTTT. It yields the protein CASSLGIGLDTQYF.

The CDR3 reads CASSLDLNGRIEAFF. Written as DNA, the CDR3 is TGTGCCAGCAGTTTAGACCTAAACGGACGGATTGAAGCTTTCTTT. V and J are TRBV12-3 or TRBV12-4 and TRBJ1-1, with D hard to call. Trimming pared 1 base from V and 7 bases from J, leaving 16 bases between. The CDR3 extends over 15 amino acids.

This rearrangement joins TRBV29-1 to TRBJ1-2; D possibly corresponds to TRBD1 (5 bases). The V gene's germline CDR1 is SQVTM and CDR2 ANQGSEA. V gave up 4 bases and J gave up 5 bases, with 20 bases separating them. The CDR3 extends over 15 amino acids. The CDR3 here is CSVGRPTGGGYGYTF. The DNA for the CDR3 is TGCAGCGTTGGCCGTCCTACCGGGGGGGGATATGGCTACACCTTC. The full variable domain, completed using reference TRBV29-1 and TRBJ1-2, is SAVISQKPSRDICQRGTSLTIQCQVDSQVTMMFWYRQQPGQSLTLIATANQGSEATYESGFVIDKFPISRPNLTFSTLTVSNMSPEDSSIYLCSVGRPTGGGYGYTFGSGTRLTVV.

The chain links TRBV30 to TRBJ1-4; the D gene is possibly TRBD1 (5 bases). V was clipped by 0 bases and J by 5 bases, with 7 bases between them. The CDR3 loop spans 13 amino acids. The V gene's germline CDR1 is GTSNPN and CDR2 SVGIG (reference sequence). The CDR3, as DNA: TGTGCCTGGAGTGTTTGGGGGAATGAAAAACTGTTTTTT. Protein product: CAWSVWGNEKLFF. Together with reference TRBV30 and TRBJ1-4, the CDR3 gives the full variable domain: SQTIHQWPATLVQPVGSPLSLECTVEGTSNPNLYWYRQAAGRGLQLLFYSVGIGQISSEVPQNLSASRPQDRQFILSSKKLLLSDSGFYLCAWSVWGNEKLFFGSGTQLSVL.

The chain employs TRBV3-1 and TRBJ2-7; the D is unclear. V was trimmed by 1 base and J by 4 bases, leaving 11 bases between them. This CDR3 contains 14 residues. The germline gives CDR1 LGHDT, CDR2 YNNKEL (reference sequence). For the CDR3, the DNA is TGTGCCAGCAGCCAAGGGACGTATAGGTACGAGCAGTACTTC. Translating it yields CASSQGTYRYEQYF.

This clonotype has only a few counts. The chain joins TRBV6-6 to TRBJ2-7; D possibly corresponds to TRBD2 (5 bases). In germline, CDR1 is MNHNY, CDR2 SVGAGI (reference sequence). CDR3 length equals 13 residues. Trimming took 5 bases from V and 2 from J, leaving 10 bases between them. The CDR3 bases are TGTGCCAGCAGTGACGGGAAACCCTACGAGCAGTACTTC. This codes for CASSDGKPYEQYF.

The V and J genes are TRBV10-3 and TRBJ1-4, with a weak D call TRBD1 (5 bases). CDR1 and CDR2 from the germline V gene are ENHRY and SYGVKD. Trimming shortened V by 6 bases and J by 7 bases, and 18 bases separated the two germline ends. The CDR3 contains 15 residues. The CDR3 coding sequence is TGTGCCATCAGAGCTTGGACAAACGGGTCTGAAAAACTGTTTTTT. Translated, it gives CAIRAWTNGSEKLFF.

The chain uses TRBV6-2 or TRBV6-3 and TRBJ2-3; 11 bases agree with TRBD2. The CDR3 sequence is 16 residues long. V lost 1 base and J lost 6; bases outside the gene matches: 6. In germline, CDR1 is MNHEY, CDR2 SVGEGT. CDR3 amino acids: CASSYLLAGDYDTQYF. For the CDR3, the DNA is TGTGCCAGCAGTTACTTACTAGCGGGAGATTATGATACGCAGTATTTT.

The CDR3 DNA follows: TGCGCCAGCAGCCAAGAGTACAGGGGAAACTATAATTCACCCCTCCACTTT. This gives the protein CASSQEYRGNYNSPLHF. The chain links TRBV4-1 to TRBJ1-6; 7 nucleotides match TRBD1. This CDR3 has 17 amino acids. Looked up from germline, CDR1 is MGHRA and CDR2 is YSYEKL. Trimming took 0 bases from V and 3 from J; bases not matched to a gene: 5.

Only a few counts were recorded for this clonotype. The chain employs TRBV7-7 and TRBJ2-5; TRBD2 agrees at 10 bases. Germline V lookup: CDR1 SSHAT, CDR2 FNYEAQ (reference sequence). After removal of 3 bases from V and 2 bases from J, the junction contained 3 bases not matched to a gene. The CDR3 has 15 residues. As DNA, the CDR3 is TGTGCCAGCAGCTTGAGCGGGAGGGGTCAAGAGACCCAGTACTTC. This translates into CASSLSGRGQETQYF.

In its sample, this clonotype was seen many times. The chain joins TRBV12-3 or TRBV12-4 to TRBJ2-1; perhaps D is TRBD1 or TRBD2 (5 bases each). This CDR3 contains 15 residues. The ends were cut back, 4 bases at V and 8 bases at J, with 18 bases in the middle. The CDR3, as DNA: TGTGCCAGCAGTTCCCCCGGGACCCCCGAGCATGAGCAGTTCTTC. Translating gives CASSSPGTPEHEQFF.

The rearrangement links TRBV18 to TRBJ1-1, with a tentative D call TRBD1 (6 bases). The germline V and J ends were trimmed by 3 bases and 1 base, with 12 bases remaining between them. The CDR3 runs 15 residues. CDR1 is KGHSH, CDR2 LQKENI, per germline. The CDR3 loop is CASSPERGGNTEAFF. The DNA of the CDR3 is TGTGCCAGCTCACCCGAGAGGGGGGGGAACACTGAAGCTTTCTTT.

This rearrangement joins TRBV20-1 to TRBJ1-3, with D maybe TRBD1 (5 bases). The CDR3 is 16 residues long. The V end was cut by 0 bases, the J end by 0 bases, with 12 bases between. Germline-derived CDR1 and CDR2 are DFQATT and SNEGSKA (reference sequence). CDR3 sequence (DNA): TGCAGTGCTAGAGATGTAGGGACCCACTCTGGAAACACCATATATTTT. Translating it yields CSARDVGTHSGNTIYF.

This clonotype has more than one count but fewer than ten. The chain carries TRBV11-2 and TRBJ2-1; D assignment may be TRBD1 or TRBD2 (6 bases each). Trimming left V 4 bases short and J 8 bases short, with 15 bases between. The V gene's germline CDR1 is SGHAT and CDR2 FQNNGV. The CDR3 covers 14 residues. The CDR3 nucleotides are TGTGCCAGCAGCTCTCAGGGGACTGGCGATGAGCAGTTCTTC. Amino acid sequence: CASSSQGTGDEQFF.

This clonotype has just one count. J is TRBJ2-5 and V is TRBV10-3; 10 bases are a match to TRBD2. This CDR3 is built from 14 residues. With V trimmed by 4 bases and J by 5 bases, 4 bases remained unmatched. Germline CDR1 reads ENHRY; CDR2 reads SYGVKD. DNA of the CDR3: TGTGCCATCAGTGCTAGCGGGAGCGAGGAGACCCAGTACTTC. Its protein is CAISASGSEETQYF.

This clonotype has at least ten counts. The rearrangement uses TRBV9 and TRBJ1-1; no firm D call. The germline V gene encodes CDR1 SGDLS and CDR2 YYNGEE. The CDR3 loop spans 13 amino acids. With 0 bases removed from V and 5 bases from J, the gap between germline ends came to 8 bases. The DNA of the CDR3 is TGTGCCAGCAGCGTAGGAGTGGGTACTGAAGCTTTCTTT. Its protein product is CASSVGVGTEAFF.